A single sample gave rise to the 14 T cell receptor beta chains below, sequenced in a study of lymphopenia after photon versus proton radiotherapy. TCRdb's copy holds only in-frame clones and misses some; the assay was immunoSEQ multiplex PCR. Of about 26,000 clones listed, 80% to 85% are singletons. Here the sequenced sample was peripheral blood, taken from a patient treated with photon-based radiotherapy. Receptors were obtained from a woman between 50 and 59 years old with pancreatic cancer.

The genes are TRBV19 and TRBJ2-5; D unresolved. Germline V CDR1 and CDR2: LNHDA, SQIVND (reference sequence). V lost 1 base and J 5 bases, leaving 17 bases between the germline ends. The CDR3 spans 16 residues. Here the CDR3 DNA reads TGTGCCAGTAGTATAGCCCCTCCCTCCCCTTCGGAGACCCAGTACTTC. It is translated as CASSIAPPSPSETQYF. Drawing the rest from reference TRBV19 and TRBJ2-5, the complete variable domain is DGGITQSPKYLFRKEGQNVTLSCEQNLNHDAMYWYRQDPGQGLRLIYYSQIVNDFQKGDIAEGYSVSREKKESFPLTVTSAQKNPTAFYLCASSIAPPSPSETQYFGPGTRLLVL.

The V call is TRBV5-4, the J call TRBJ2-5, with 9 bases identical to TRBD1. The germline V gene has CDR1 SGHNT and CDR2 YYREEE (reference sequence). Trimming took 3 bases from V and 1 from J; bases not matched to a gene: 4. The CDR3 is made up of 15 amino acids. CDR3 bases: TGTGCCAGCAGCTCGACGGGACAGGGCCAAGAGACCCAGTACTTC. Its translation: CASSSTGQGQETQYF.

This clone was detected only a few times. The genes are TRBV18 and TRBJ1-5; D ambiguous. With 5 bases removed from V and 0 bases from J, the gap between germline ends came to 8 bases. The CDR3 spans 14 residues. CDR1 is KGHSH and CDR2 is LQKENI in the germline V gene. CDR3 DNA: TGTGCCAGCTCAACGGAACATAGCAATCAGCCCCAGCATTTT. Translated, it gives CASSTEHSNQPQHF.

This chain uses TRBV9 with TRBJ2-3; D possibly corresponds to TRBD2 (6 bases). The CDR3 contains 17 residues. Trimming cost V 2 bases and J 0 bases, with 16 bases left between them. Germline-derived CDR1 and CDR2 are SGDLS and YYNGEE. CDR3 in amino acids: CASSVVGGLTSTDTQYF. The CDR3 DNA sequence: TGTGCCAGCAGCGTCGTGGGGGGATTAACTAGCACAGATACGCAGTATTTT.

This clone was observed a single time. The chain employs TRBV9 and TRBJ2-5; D is perhaps TRBD2 (6 bases). The CDR3 contains 16 residues. V dropped 3 bases and J dropped 1 base, with 16 bases sitting between them. Germline assignment: CDR1 SGDLS and CDR2 YYNGEE. This CDR3 is CASSADFAGFQETQYF. The CDR3, as DNA: TGTGCCAGCAGCGCTGATTTTGCGGGATTCCAAGAGACCCAGTACTTC.

The chain joins TRBV4-3 to TRBJ2-6; D uncertain. The CDR3 contains 15 residues. V was shortened by 4 bases and J by 2 bases, with 9 bases between the two germline ends. Per the germline V gene, CDR1 is LGHNA and CDR2 is YSLEER. In DNA form, the CDR3 reads TGCGCCAGCAGCCCCACCGTAACTGGGGCCAACGTCCTGACTTTC. Encoded protein: CASSPTVTGANVLTF.

This chain connects TRBV21-1 to TRBJ2-2; no check of the table's D call, TRBD1, against the DNA was made. TRBV21-1 is listed as a pseudogene. This CDR3 contains 16 residues. The DNA of the CDR3 is TGTGCCAGCAGCAAGGGACAAGCGTCGAACACCGGGGAGCTGTTTTTT. This gives the protein CASSKGQASNTGELFF.

The chain employs TRBV18 and TRBJ1-5; possibly TRBD1 for D (5 bases). V lost 6 bases, J lost 0 bases, and 12 bases lay in between. Per the germline V gene, CDR1 is KGHSH and CDR2 is LQKENI. The CDR3 is 15 residues long. CDR3 in amino acids: CASSQGPPSNQPQHF. The CDR3 nucleotides read TGTGCCAGCTCCCAGGGACCCCCTAGCAATCAGCCCCAGCATTTT.

This clone appeared a single time. The chain joins TRBV29-1 to TRBJ2-3; tentatively, D is TRBD2 (5 bases). Germline CDR1 reads SQVTM; CDR2 reads ANQGSEA. Trimming removed 0 bases from V and 3 bases from J, with 13 bases in between. The CDR3 contains 15 residues. The CDR3 is CSVEDKGTGTDTQYF. CDR3 nucleotide sequence: TGCAGCGTTGAAGATAAGGGAACGGGGACAGATACGCAGTATTTT.

The V gene is TRBV28, the J gene TRBJ2-2, with 7 bases matching TRBD1. The CDR3 length is 12 residues. Unmatched junction bases numbered 5, after V lost 7 bases and J lost 9 bases. Germline CDR1 MDHEN, CDR2 SYDVKM. CDR3 protein: CASNLRGRELFF. The CDR3 nucleotides are TGTGCCAGCAATCTTAGGGGGCGGGAGCTGTTTTTT.

The V and J genes are TRBV5-1 and TRBJ1-1; weak D call: TRBD1 (6 bases). V was trimmed by 5 bases and J by 1 base, leaving 12 bases between them. Germline V gene data show CDR1 as SGHRS and CDR2 as YFSETQ. This CDR3 is 14 amino acids long. The CDR3 loop reads CASRTGQRNTEAFF. Here the CDR3 DNA reads TGCGCCAGCAGGACTGGACAGCGGAACACTGAAGCTTTCTTT.

This chain uses TRBV25-1 with TRBJ1-1; 7 positions agree with TRBD1. The germline V gene has CDR1 MGHDK and CDR2 SYGVNS. Trimming removed 4 bases from V and 4 bases from J; junction bases left unmatched: 12. This CDR3 contains 16 residues. The CDR3 here is CASSVYEGAESTEAFF. The DNA for the CDR3 is TGTGCCAGCAGTGTTTATGAGGGGGCAGAGTCCACTGAAGCTTTCTTT.

The V and J genes are TRBV11-2 and TRBJ2-1; 8 bases agree with TRBD2. Trimming took 0 bases from V and 7 from J; bases not matched to a gene: 5. Germline V gene sequence: CDR1 SGHAT, CDR2 FQNNGV. The CDR3 is 15 amino acids. CDR3 DNA sequence: TGTGCCAGCAGCTTAGAAGCGGGAGATCTGAATGAGCAGTTCTTC. Amino acid sequence: CASSLEAGDLNEQFF.

This clone is a singleton in its sample. The chain joins TRBV9 to TRBJ1-1; D is unclear. Germline V CDR1 and CDR2: SGDLS, YYNGEE. This CDR3 is built from 14 residues. V was pared by 4 bases and J by 4 bases, with 14 bases between. The CDR3 DNA is TGTGCCAGCAGCAGCCCCACCACCGGCACTGAAGCTTTCTTT. Amino acid sequence: CASSSPTTGTEAFF.